The clone carrying this T cell receptor (beta chain) appeared a single time. Distinct nucleotide sequences in the sample also encode this CDR3. This sample was included in a study of blood T cell repertoires in COVID-19. Study details: Sources were T cells, B-cell-depleted T cells, or PBMCs; the material itself was cDNA or gDNA.

Using immunoSEQ multiplex PCR, the repertoire was profiled, and TCRdb retains in-frame clones only, with some absent. The sample includes approximately 250,000 clones, around 83% of them seen just once. Germline V gives CDR1 MNHNS, CDR2 SASEGT. The V gene lost 0 bases and the J gene lost 6 bases, with 9 bases spanning the gap. There are 14 residues in the CDR3. The V and J genes are TRBV6-1 and TRBJ1-5, with D perhaps TRBD1 (6 bases). The sequence was collected from a woman between 45 and 65 years old with acute or convalescent COVID-19. The sample comprised peripheral blood. This chain's CDR3 is CASSEATGSQPQHF. Written as DNA, the CDR3 is TGTGCCAGCAGTGAAGCGACAGGCAGTCAGCCCCAGCATTTT.